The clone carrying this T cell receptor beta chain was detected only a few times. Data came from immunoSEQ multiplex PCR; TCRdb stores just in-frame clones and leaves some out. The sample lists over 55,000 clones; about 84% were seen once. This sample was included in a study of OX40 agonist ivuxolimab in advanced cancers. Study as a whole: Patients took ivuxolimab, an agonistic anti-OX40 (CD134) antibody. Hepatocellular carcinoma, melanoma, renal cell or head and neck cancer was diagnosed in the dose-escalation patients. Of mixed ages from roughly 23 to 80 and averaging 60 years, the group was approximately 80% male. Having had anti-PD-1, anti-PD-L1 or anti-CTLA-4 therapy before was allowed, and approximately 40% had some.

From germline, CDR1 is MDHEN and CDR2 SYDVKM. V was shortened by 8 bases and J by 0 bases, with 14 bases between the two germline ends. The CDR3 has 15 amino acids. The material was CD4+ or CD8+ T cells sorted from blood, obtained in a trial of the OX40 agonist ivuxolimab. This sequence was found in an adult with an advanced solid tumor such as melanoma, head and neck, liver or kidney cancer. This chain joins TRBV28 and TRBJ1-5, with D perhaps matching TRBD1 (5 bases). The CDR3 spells CASRYPGISNQPQHF. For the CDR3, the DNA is TGTGCCAGCCGATACCCAGGGATTAGCAATCAGCCCCAGCATTTT.